This T cell receptor beta chain appears in the sequencing data of a study of OX40 agonist ivuxolimab in advanced cancers. About the study: As their treatment, patients were administered ivuxolimab, an agonistic anti-OX40 (CD134) antibody. Anti-PD-1, anti-PD-L1 or anti-CTLA-4 therapy given earlier was allowed, and 40% had some. Broader study findings: CD4+ T cells averaged fewer expanded clones than CD8+ T cells.

A note on this clone: Its antigen is still unknown.

TCRdb's table, derived via immunoSEQ multiplex PCR, lists solely in-frame clones and lacks some. The data contain tens of thousands of clones, about 82% of them singletons. V gave up 11 bases and J gave up 3 bases; unmatched junction bases: 9. The germline CDR1 and CDR2 sequences are MRHNA and SNTAGT. The CDR3 spans 14 residues. The sequenced sample was CD4+ or CD8+ T cells sorted from blood, obtained in a trial of the OX40 agonist ivuxolimab. This sequence originates from an adult with an advanced solid tumor such as melanoma, head and neck, liver or kidney cancer. The V call is TRBV6-4, the J call TRBJ2-2, with 7 bases aligning to TRBD2. CDR3 DNA sequence: TGTGCCGCCGCGGCGGGGGAGGACACCGGGGAGCTGTTTTTT. Amino acid sequence: CAAAAGEDTGELFF.